These 27 T cell receptor beta chains came from one sample sequenced in a study of blood T cell repertoires in COVID-19. The data were produced by immunoSEQ multiplex PCR, yet TCRdb's version contains in-frame clones alone and is incomplete. Among about 170,000 clones listed, roughly four fifths were seen once. Sequencing was carried out using peripheral blood. These receptors were taken from a man in his sixties or seventies with active or convalescent COVID-19.

This clone was seen a few times. This chain joins TRBV7-9 and TRBJ2-5; TRBD2 might be the D (5 bases). The CDR3 has 14 residues. V gave up 5 bases and J gave up 5 bases, with 15 bases separating them. CDR1 SEHNR and CDR2 FQNEAQ come from the germline V gene (reference sequence). DNA of the CDR3: TGTGCCAGCAGCCCGGTGGGGAGAAAGGAGACCCAGTACTTC. This codes for CASSPVGRKETQYF. Full variable domain (outside the CDR3, taken from reference TRBV7-9 and TRBJ2-5): DTGVSQNPRHKITKRGQNVTFRCDPISEHNRLYWYRQTLGQGPEFLTYFQNEAQLEKSRLLSDRFSAERPKGSFSTLEIQRTEQGDSAMYLCASSPVGRKETQYFGPGTRLLVL.

The chain has TRBV10-2 and TRBJ1-5; D perhaps matches TRBD1 (5 bases). The CDR3 consists of 15 residues. The V and J ends lost 7 bases and 2 bases respectively, with 15 bases between them. Germline V gene lookup returns CDR1 WSHSY and CDR2 SAAADI. The CDR3 loop reads CASTLGVTGNQPQHF. CDR3 coding DNA: TGCGCCAGCACCCTAGGGGTCACGGGCAATCAGCCCCAGCATTTT.

CDR3 coding DNA: TGTGCCAGCTCACCAAGGGCCGTAGCGGGGCGAAGCACAGATACGCAGTATTTT. It encodes CASSPRAVAGRSTDTQYF. J is TRBJ2-3 and V is TRBV18; 8 positions agree with TRBD2. The trim removed 2 bases at V and 0 bases at J, leaving 10 bases unmatched. The CDR3 loop spans 18 amino acids. Per germline, CDR1 KGHSH and CDR2 LQKENI. The complete variable domain, with remaining parts taken from reference TRBV18 and TRBJ2-3, reads NAGVMQNPRHLVRRRGQEARLRCSPMKGHSHVYWYRQLPEEGLKFMVYLQKENIIDESGMPKERFSAEFPKEGPSILRIQQVVRGDSAAYFCASSPRAVAGRSTDTQYFGPGTRLTVL.

This chain connects TRBV7-2 to TRBJ1-1, with D possibly being TRBD1 (5 bases). The V end lost 3 bases, the J end lost 1 base, and 9 bases lay between the germline ends. CDR1 and CDR2 from the germline V gene are SGHTA and FQGNSA. CDR3 size: 14 residues. The CDR3 here is CASSFSRANTEAFF. CDR3 DNA: TGTGCCAGCAGCTTCAGCAGGGCGAACACTGAAGCTTTCTTT.

The chain couples TRBV9 to TRBJ2-1, with TRBD2 matching 8 bases. The CDR3 is made up of 15 amino acids. The V and J ends lost 4 bases and 0 bases, in that order; junction bases with no gene match: 3. Per the germline V gene, CDR1 is SGDLS and CDR2 is YYNGEE. CDR3 DNA: TGTGCCAGCAGCCCGGGGGGGGACTCCTACAATGAGCAGTTCTTC. It codes for CASSPGGDSYNEQFF.

The count of this clone is one. The V and J genes are TRBV6-2 or TRBV6-3 and TRBJ2-2; D may be TRBD2 (6 bases). Germline V lookup: CDR1 MNHEY, CDR2 SVGEGT. V was shortened by 6 bases and J by 0 bases, with 14 bases between the two germline ends. The CDR3 length is 16 residues. In nucleotides, the CDR3 is TGTGCCAGCAGCCAAAGGAGGGGCGCGAACACCGGGGAGCTGTTTTTT. It encodes CASSQRRGANTGELFF.

The gene calls are TRBV28 and TRBJ1-5; tentative D call: TRBD1 (6 bases). Germline V gene data show CDR1 as MDHEN and CDR2 as SYDVKM. The CDR3 has 17 amino acids. V was trimmed by 2 bases and J by 2 bases, leaving 16 bases between them. The CDR3 reads CASSLMGGLRGNQPQHF. The CDR3 coding sequence is TGTGCCAGCAGTTTAATGGGGGGGCTCCGGGGCAATCAGCCCCAGCATTTT.

The chain is built from TRBV2 and TRBJ2-3; TRBD2 aligns across 11 bases. This CDR3 is built from 16 residues. V trimming: 6 bases; J trimming: 2 bases; junction bases outside the gene matches: 7. Per the germline V gene, CDR1 is SNHLY and CDR2 is FYNNEI. CDR3 amino acids: CASSRLAGPNTDTQYF. In DNA form, the CDR3 reads TGTGCCAGCAGCCGACTAGCGGGGCCTAACACAGATACGCAGTATTTT.

This chain connects TRBV28 to TRBJ2-7; 7 bases fit TRBD2. The CDR3 is 14 amino acids. CDR1 and CDR2 from the germline V gene are MDHEN and SYDVKM. The trim removed 4 bases at V and 4 bases at J, leaving 7 bases unmatched. The CDR3 bases are TGTGCCAGCAGTTACGAGCGGGACTGGTACGAGCAGTACTTC. It yields the protein CASSYERDWYEQYF.

The rearrangement links TRBV6-5 to TRBJ1-5; 9 positions match TRBD1. The CDR3 is 14 amino acids. V lost 4 bases, J lost 4 bases, and 2 bases stayed unmatched. Per the germline V gene, CDR1 is MNHEY and CDR2 is SVGAGI. CDR3 protein: CASSFGTGNQPQHF. CDR3 nucleotides: TGTGCCAGCAGTTTCGGGACAGGGAATCAGCCCCAGCATTTT.

This chain joins TRBV24-1 and TRBJ1-4, with TRBD1 matching 7 bases. Trimming removed 2 bases from V and 7 bases from J; junction bases left unmatched: 9. This CDR3 contains 16 residues. Germline loops: CDR1 KGHDR, CDR2 SFDVKD. The CDR3 DNA follows: TGTGCCACCAGTGATTCCCGACAGGGTTTCCCTGAAAAACTGTTTTTT. Amino acid sequence: CATSDSRQGFPEKLFF.

The rearrangement uses TRBV19 and TRBJ2-7, with D possibly matching TRBD1 (5 bases). Germline CDR1 LNHDA, CDR2 SQIVND (reference sequence). Deletions cut 3 bases from V and 4 bases from J, with 10 bases between. This CDR3 is built from 13 residues. The CDR3: CASSMGPGYEQYF. DNA of the CDR3: TGTGCCAGTAGTATGGGGCCCGGTTACGAGCAGTACTTC.

The rearrangement uses TRBV10-2 and TRBJ2-1; 10 bases are a match to TRBD2. The V gene end was trimmed by 6 bases and the J gene end by 0 bases; junction bases not matched to a gene: 8. Looked up from germline, CDR1 is WSHSY and CDR2 is SAAADI. The CDR3 totals 17 residues. The CDR3 spells CASRQTSGPASYNEQFF. The CDR3 DNA reads as TGCGCCAGCAGACAGACTAGCGGGCCTGCCTCCTACAATGAGCAGTTCTTC.

J is TRBJ2-7 and V is TRBV28; TRBD2 aligns across 8 bases. V lost 3 bases and J lost 2; bases outside the gene matches: 3. CDR1 and CDR2 from the germline V gene are MDHEN and SYDVKM. The CDR3 is 14 amino acids. CDR3: CASSFPGGTYEQYF. In DNA, the CDR3 is TGTGCCAGCAGTTTCCCGGGGGGGACCTACGAGCAGTACTTC. The full variable domain, in which reference TRBV28 and TRBJ2-7 provide the parts outside the CDR3, is DVKVTQSSRYLVKRTGEKVFLECVQDMDHENMFWYRQDPGLGLRLIYFSYDVKMKEKGDIPEGYSVSREKKERFSLILESASTNQTSMYLCASSFPGGTYEQYFGPGTRLTVT.

The rearrangement links TRBV5-1 to TRBJ1-1; D not certain. The V gene lost 0 bases and the J gene lost 3 bases, with 15 bases spanning the gap. This CDR3 contains 16 residues. Germline V gene sequence: CDR1 SGHRS, CDR2 YFSETQ. CDR3 protein: CASSLDGLSGDTEAFF. The CDR3 DNA is TGCGCCAGCAGCTTGGACGGACTCTCGGGTGACACTGAAGCTTTCTTT.

V is TRBV4-1 and J is TRBJ1-6; no definite D call. CDR1 is MGHRA and CDR2 is YSYEKL in the germline V gene. The CDR3 covers 15 residues. The ends were cut back, 0 bases at V and 8 bases at J, with 11 bases in the middle. The CDR3 DNA reads TGCGCCAGCAGCCAAGATGACCACGGAGATTCACCCCTCCACTTT. As protein: CASSQDDHGDSPLHF.

The chain is built from TRBV6-2 or TRBV6-3 and TRBJ1-3; D unresolved. The CDR3 extends over 19 amino acids. Deletions cut 2 bases from V and 4 bases from J, with 24 bases between. Germline values: CDR1 MNHEY, CDR2 SVGEGT. The CDR3 sequence: CASSYVAAFQALMGNTIYF. The DNA for the CDR3 is TGTGCCAGCAGTTACGTCGCCGCGTTTCAGGCCCTCATGGGAAACACCATATATTTT.

This clone showed up just a few times. The chain has TRBV7-2 and TRBJ2-1; D gene uncertain. The V gene's germline CDR1 is SGHTA and CDR2 FQGNSA. The V and J ends lost 5 bases and 9 bases respectively, with 8 bases between them. The CDR3 extends over 11 amino acids. CDR3 region: CASSLNSEQFF. The CDR3, as DNA: TGTGCCAGCAGCCTTAACAGTGAGCAGTTCTTC.

CDR3 nucleotides: TGTGCCAGCAGCGAGGGCCCGCGGACCCATAGTACAGATACGCAGTATTTT. Translating gives CASSEGPRTHSTDTQYF. V usage is TRBV27 and J usage is TRBJ2-3, with a possible D match to TRBD2 (5 bases). In germline, CDR1 is MNHEY, CDR2 SMNVEV (reference sequence). V was clipped by 6 bases and J by 3 bases, with 22 bases between them. The CDR3 covers 17 residues.

The chain employs TRBV7-9 and TRBJ2-5; the D gene is possibly TRBD2 (6 bases). The V end lost 5 bases, the J end lost 1 base, and 8 bases lay between the germline ends. CDR3 size: 13 residues. Germline loops: CDR1 SEHNR, CDR2 FQNEAQ (reference sequence). The chain's CDR3 is CASSGSGQETQYF. Here the CDR3 DNA reads TGTGCCAGCAGCGGTAGCGGCCAAGAGACCCAGTACTTC.

The V call is TRBV29-1, the J call TRBJ2-1; the match to TRBD2 covers 10 bases. The J segment lost 4 bases and the V segment lost 4 bases, leaving 4 bases of the junction unmatched. Germline lookup yields CDR1 SQVTM and CDR2 ANQGSEA. The CDR3 is 14 amino acids. The CDR3: CSVVLAGRYNEQFF. In DNA, the CDR3 is TGCAGCGTTGTACTAGCGGGACGATACAATGAGCAGTTCTTC.

This clone came up once. V gene TRBV9 combines with J gene TRBJ1-1; 7 bases match TRBD1. The V segment lost 0 bases and the J segment 1 base; nucleotides outside the gene matches: 6. The germline V gene encodes CDR1 SGDLS and CDR2 YYNGEE. The CDR3 runs to 16 residues. CDR3 loop: CASSVEVGGRNTEAFF. The CDR3, as DNA: TGTGCCAGCAGCGTAGAGGTAGGGGGCAGGAACACTGAAGCTTTCTTT.

The rearrangement links TRBV20-1 to TRBJ2-3; the match to TRBD1 covers 8 bases. V gave up 3 bases and J gave up 0 bases; unmatched junction bases: 5. This CDR3 region has 15 residues. The germline V gene has CDR1 DFQATT and CDR2 SNEGSKA (reference sequence). CDR3 coding DNA: TGCAGTGCTAGTTGGGACAGGCTTAGCACAGATACGCAGTATTTT. Its protein product is CSASWDRLSTDTQYF.

The V call is TRBV28, the J call TRBJ1-5; TRBD1 is a possible D gene (5 bases). The CDR3 covers 15 residues. Trimming stripped 10 bases from V and 6 bases from J, with 22 bases between. CDR1 and CDR2 (germline): MDHEN, SYDVKM. Here the CDR3 reads CAITPTRRGAQPQHF. CDR3 DNA sequence: TGTGCCATCACACCGACGAGGAGGGGAGCTCAGCCCCAGCATTTT.

The V gene is TRBV6-2 or TRBV6-3, the J gene TRBJ2-2, with D possibly TRBD2 on 6 matching bases. Germline CDR1 MNHEY, CDR2 SVGEGT. This CDR3 spans 18 amino acids. V lost 3 bases to trimming and J lost 0 bases, with 17 bases between them. Written as DNA, the CDR3 is TGTGCCAGCAGTTATGGCCCCGGGCGGGGAGCGAACACCGGGGAGCTGTTTTTT. This translates into CASSYGPGRGANTGELFF.

Comments on this clone: At the DNA level, this CDR3 is encoded by other sequences in the same sample as well. The J gene is TRBJ1-1, the V gene TRBV19; no clear D gene. The CDR3 runs to 13 residues. Germline CDR1 is LNHDA and CDR2 is SQIVND (reference sequence). The V end lost 1 base, the J end lost 4 bases, and 7 bases lay between the germline ends. This CDR3 is CASSIAGGTEAFF. The DNA of the CDR3 is TGTGCCAGTAGTATAGCAGGAGGCACTGAAGCTTTCTTT.

The chain uses TRBV6-6 and TRBJ2-4, with 7 bases that match TRBD2. The CDR3 runs to 16 residues. Germline-derived CDR1 and CDR2 are MNHNY and SVGAGI (reference sequence). V lost 2 bases to trimming and J lost 2 bases; unmatched junction nucleotides: 6. CDR3 loop: CASSYPGGGSKNIQYF. CDR3 coding DNA: TGTGCCAGCAGTTACCCGGGCGGGGGATCCAAAAACATTCAGTACTTC.